The source of this TCR beta chain is a study of T-cell reconstitution after alpha-beta-depleted transplantation in children. Notes on the study in general: Among T cells one year after transplant, newly produced cells accounted for most counts and diversity. The high TCRbeta diversity at day 60 in some patients came from surviving recipient T cells and thymic progenitors. There were reportedly several hundred expanded graft clones from which alpha-beta T cells came about two months after transplant.

In its sample, this clonotype was seen many times. Its specificity is unknown. V gave up 3 bases and J gave up 1 base, with 15 bases separating them. The CDR3 loop spans 16 amino acids. Germline V gene sequence: CDR1 KGHSH, CDR2 LQKENI. Preparation of the TCRbeta library involved a method that used unique molecular identifiers. One entry per CDR3 protein, called by TCRdb with MiXCR from the PCR reads. Of 400,000 to 450,000 distinct CDR3 sequences listed, 43% are singletons. This receptor was obtained from a girl aged 2-10 years with aplastic anemia, due to receive a stem cell transplant. The specimen comprised PBMCs, sampled before TCRalphabeta/CD19-depleted stem cell transplant. The V call is TRBV18, the J call TRBJ1-1; the D gene is possibly TRBD1 (6 bases). The CDR3 DNA reads TGTGCCAGCTCACCGTTTTCACAGGGCGCGAACACTGAAGCTTTCTTT. Translated: CASSPFSQGANTEAFF.